This TCR beta chain came from a study of blood T cell repertoires in COVID-19. Background on the study: COVID-19 samples collected from the United States, Italy and Spain covered acute and convalescent phases.

Between the trimmed V and J ends, which lost 0 bases and 10 bases, there was a span of 7 bases. Looked up from germline, CDR1 is LGHDT and CDR2 is YNNKEL (reference sequence). The CDR3 contains 13 residues. As processed by the authors: The assay estimated nucleated cells by amplifying reference gene primers. Sequencing used immunoSEQ multiplex PCR; TCRdb keeps in-frame clones, though not all of them. V and J calls and clone size are copied from that table; D and trimming were computed from the DNA. This repertoire shows about 480,000 clones, 80% to 90% found once; its top ten account for 0.75% to 0.9%. Enrollment of patients from Seattle took place during active infection, with longitudinal follow-up.

The sample consisted of peripheral blood. This receptor was taken from a man aged 18 to 30 with COVID-19, enrolled during active disease. The chain has TRBV3-1 (or the pseudogene TRBV3-2) and TRBJ1-6; no clear D. CDR3 amino acids: CASSQDTESPLHF. CDR3 nucleotides: TGTGCCAGCAGCCAAGACACGGAGTCACCCCTCCACTTT.